A single sample is the source of the 21 T cell receptor beta chains below, sequenced in a study of neurological immune-mediated disorders (dated by TCRdb to between 2019 and 2020). Receptor amplification or capture employed 5' RACE. TCRdb shows the sequencer as Illumina HiSeq 2500. TCRdb passed the public sequencing reads through fastp at Q25 and MiXCR, retaining productive beta sequences. CDR3 protein sequences are deduplicated, and each keeps its most common genes and DNA. Recorded for this sample are approximately 50,000 distinct CDR3 sequences; roughly 8.3% of them occurred a single time. Clones ranked in the top ten supply roughly 2% of the sample. According to the study, the label for this sample's time point signals: longitudinal time-point 3. The specimen sequenced was PBMCs. These receptors were taken from a middle-aged woman in good health.

This clonotype occurred once. V usage is TRBV5-5 and J usage is TRBJ2-5, with D perhaps matching TRBD1 (6 bases). The CDR3 is made up of 14 amino acids. With 4 bases removed from V and 4 bases from J, the gap between germline ends came to 14 bases. CDR1 is SGHKS and CDR2 is YYEKEE in the germline V gene (reference sequence). The CDR3 loop reads CASSASGTRETQYF. CDR3 sequence (DNA): TGTGCCAGCAGCGCTTCCGGGACACGAGAGACCCAGTACTTC.

Ten or more counts support this clonotype. This chain connects TRBV7-8 to TRBJ1-5, with 7 bases that match TRBD1. This CDR3 comprises 16 residues. The V gene's germline CDR1 is SGHVS and CDR2 FQNEAQ. V was clipped by 4 bases and J by 2 bases; unmatched bases: 8. DNA of the CDR3: TGTGCCAGCAGCTCCTACAGGGGAAGGGGCAATCAGCCCCAGCATTTT. Protein product: CASSSYRGRGNQPQHF. The entire variable domain, with the rest obtained from reference TRBV7-8 and TRBJ1-5, is as follows: GAGVSQSPRYKVAKRGQDVALRCDPISGHVSLFWYQQALGQGPEFLTYFQNEAQLDKSGLPSDRFFAERPEGSVSTLKIQRTQQEDSAVYLCASSSYRGRGNQPQHFGDGTRLSIL.

At least ten counts were recorded for this clonotype. Written as DNA, the CDR3 is TGTGCCAGCAGCGAACAGGGAAGGCGCAGCACAGATACGCAGTATTTT. This sequence encodes CASSEQGRRSTDTQYF. J is TRBJ2-3 and V is TRBV6-1, with a weak D call TRBD1 (6 bases). There are 16 residues in the CDR3. In germline, CDR1 is MNHNS, CDR2 SASEGT. Between the trimmed V and J ends, which lost 6 bases and 0 bases, there was a span of 16 bases.

This clonotype has ten or more counts. The chain employs TRBV5-1 and TRBJ1-1; no reliable D call. Germline V gene data show CDR1 as SGHRS and CDR2 as YFSETQ. The CDR3 extends over 15 amino acids. V was trimmed by 4 bases and J by 4 bases, leaving 17 bases between them. CDR3 nucleotide sequence: TGCGCCAGCAGCCGGGGTGGTCAGATAACCACTGAAGCTTTCTTT. It codes for CASSRGGQITTEAFF.

This clonotype was seen many times. The chain combines TRBV12-3 or TRBV12-4 with TRBJ1-1; 8 bases are shared with TRBD1. This CDR3 region has 13 residues. With V trimmed by 5 bases and J by 10 bases, 9 bases remained unmatched. The CDR3 DNA is TGTGCCAGCAGTAAGGGACAGGTTTACGGAGCTTTCTTT. Translation: CASSKGQVYGAFF.

This clonotype was seen repeatedly, ten times or more. The J gene is TRBJ2-2, the V gene TRBV12-3 or TRBV12-4; a possible D gene is TRBD2 (5 bases). CDR3 length equals 15 residues. V dropped 5 bases and J dropped 4 bases, with 14 bases sitting between them. As DNA, the CDR3 is TGTGCCAGCAGTCCGACTGTACGGGGCACCGGGGAGCTGTTTTTT. Its translation is CASSPTVRGTGELFF.

This clonotype was recorded many times. J is TRBJ2-3 and V is TRBV5-1; possible D gene TRBD1, 6 bases. The germline V and J ends were trimmed by 3 bases and 0 bases, with 14 bases remaining between them. The CDR3 consists of 16 residues. Germline CDR1 and CDR2: SGHRS and YFSETQ. CDR3 in DNA: TGCGCCAGCAGCTCCGGGGACATTCTTAGCACAGATACGCAGTATTTT. It encodes CASSSGDILSTDTQYF.

J is TRBJ2-7 and V is TRBV3-1; D is possibly TRBD2 (5 bases). CDR3 length: 16 residues. Germline V CDR1 and CDR2: LGHDT, YNNKEL (reference sequence). V shed 4 bases and J shed 2 bases, with 18 bases lying between them. DNA for the CDR3: TGTGCCAGCAGCCCTTTGGCTGGACTCTGGACCTACGAGCAGTACTTC. Its protein product is CASSPLAGLWTYEQYF.

This clonotype was recorded many times. The rearrangement joins TRBV12-3 or TRBV12-4 to TRBJ1-1; 11 nucleotides match TRBD1. This CDR3 region has 15 residues. The junction had 7 bases not matched to a gene; V was cut back by 6 bases and J by 4 bases. CDR3 sequence: CASSPGQGAITEAFF. The CDR3 bases are TGTGCCAGCAGCCCTGGACAGGGGGCGATCACTGAAGCTTTCTTT.

This clonotype was picked up many times. The rearrangement joins TRBV24-1 to TRBJ1-2; D not resolved. Per germline, CDR1 KGHDR and CDR2 SFDVKD. CDR3 length: 14 residues. Trimming pared 1 base from V and 2 bases from J, leaving 7 bases between. The CDR3 loop reads CATSDFPTNYGYTF. CDR3 sequence (DNA): TGTGCCACCAGTGATTTTCCCACAAACTATGGCTACACCTTC.

In its sample, this clonotype was seen many times. CDR3: CASSQVGEQYF. The CDR3 nucleotides are TGTGCCAGCAGCCAAGTGGGTGAGCAGTACTTC. The chain links TRBV14 to TRBJ2-7, with no clear D. Germline CDR1 is SGHDN and CDR2 is FVKESK. V was trimmed by 1 base and J by 7 bases, leaving 5 bases between them. The CDR3 contains 11 residues.

This clonotype was detected only a few times. The chain uses TRBV19 and TRBJ2-6, with D perhaps TRBD1 (5 bases). The germline gives CDR1 LNHDA, CDR2 SQIVND (reference sequence). The length of the CDR3 is 15 residues. V gave up 6 bases and J gave up 0 bases, with 9 bases separating them. The CDR3 loop reads CASRETASGANVLTF. The CDR3 DNA reads as TGTGCCAGTAGGGAGACAGCCTCTGGGGCCAACGTCCTGACTTTC.

In its sample, this clonotype was seen many times. The chain recombines TRBV6-5 with TRBJ1-1; TRBD1 matches 10 bases. V was pared by 2 bases and J by 8 bases, with 5 bases of the junction left unmatched. Per germline, CDR1 MNHEY and CDR2 SVGAGI. The length of the CDR3 is 14 residues. The CDR3: CASSYDRGRSEAFF. The DNA of the CDR3 is TGTGCCAGCAGTTACGACAGGGGGCGGAGCGAAGCTTTCTTT.

This chain links TRBV4-3 with TRBJ2-1; a possible D gene is TRBD2 (7 bases). Trimming shortened V by 0 bases and J by 0 bases, and 21 bases separated the two germline ends. CDR1 is LGHNA, CDR2 YSLEER, per germline. The CDR3 runs 20 residues. CDR3 residues: CASSQEFLGGGLGSYNEQFF. The DNA of the CDR3 is TGCGCCAGCAGCCAAGAATTTTTAGGGGGGGGCCTTGGCTCCTACAATGAGCAGTTCTTC.

This clonotype was counted many times. The chain links TRBV7-6 to TRBJ1-1; the D gene is possibly TRBD1 (6 bases). This CDR3 region has 16 residues. CDR1 SGHVS and CDR2 FNYEAQ come from the germline V gene. The V and J ends lost 7 bases and 4 bases respectively, with 22 bases between them. The CDR3 protein is CASTQRGGAGTTEAFF. The CDR3 DNA follows: TGTGCCAGCACCCAAAGGGGGGGGGCAGGTACCACTGAAGCTTTCTTT.

This clonotype showed up just once. The junction and the germline gene differ at one end; a read error may be behind it. The chain joins TRBV6-6 to TRBJ1-2; the match to TRBD1 covers 8 bases. Germline assignment: CDR1 MNHNY and CDR2 SVGAGI (reference sequence). The CDR3 totals 12 residues. CDR3 coding DNA: TGTGCCATCAGTATGACAGGGGAGGGCTACACCTTC. This gives the protein CAISMTGEGYTF.

Ten or more counts support this clonotype. This rearrangement joins TRBV6-2 or TRBV6-3 to TRBJ2-3, with D tentatively TRBD1 (6 bases). V was clipped by 6 bases and J by 0 bases, with 10 bases between them. Germline V gives CDR1 MNHEY, CDR2 SVGEGT. The CDR3 runs to 14 residues. The CDR3 spells CASSPQGSTDTQYF. The DNA of the CDR3 is TGTGCCAGCAGCCCACAGGGAAGCACAGATACGCAGTATTTT.

The V call is TRBV10-3, the J call TRBJ2-5; 11 nucleotides line up with TRBD1. Germline-derived CDR1 and CDR2 are ENHRY and SYGVKD. CDR3 length equals 17 residues. Trimming at V came to 2 bases and at J to 4 bases, leaving 9 bases not matched to a gene. CDR3 sequence (DNA): TGTGCCATCAGTGAGCACATCCGGACAGGGGGCTCAGAGACCCAGTACTTC. Translated: CAISEHIRTGGSETQYF.

Ten or more counts support this clonotype. The chain carries TRBV6-6 and TRBJ1-2, with TRBD1 matching over 7 bases. The CDR3 covers 14 residues. Per the germline V gene, CDR1 is MNHNY and CDR2 is SVGAGI (reference sequence). V dropped 6 bases and J dropped 6; count of bases not matched to a gene: 10. The CDR3 is CASSHLEGADGYTF. In DNA form, the CDR3 reads TGTGCCAGCAGCCATCTTGAGGGGGCGGATGGCTACACCTTC.

This chain uses TRBV3-1 with TRBJ1-2, with D possibly TRBD1 on 6 matching bases. V was pared by 4 bases and J by 0 bases, with 12 bases between. CDR1 and CDR2 (germline): LGHDT, YNNKEL (reference sequence). The CDR3 length is 15 residues. The CDR3 nucleotides are TGTGCCAGCAGCCCCTCGGACAGCGCTAACTATGGCTACACCTTC. It specifies CASSPSDSANYGYTF.

This clonotype was counted ten times or more. DNA of the CDR3: TGCAGTGCTAGAGGGATCTGGGACAGGGGAAGGGGGCTCCAAGAGACCCAGTACTTC. Translated, it gives CSARGIWDRGRGLQETQYF. V usage is TRBV20-1 and J usage is TRBJ2-5; 10 bases are a match to TRBD1. Losses at the gene ends were 1 base for V and 1 base for J; bases not matched to a gene: 15. CDR3 length equals 19 residues. Germline CDR1 DFQATT, CDR2 SNEGSKA (reference sequence).